The 19 T cell receptor beta chains given below trace back to one sample, sequenced in a study of post-analysis software for immune sequencing data. The antigens for these receptors are not known. The TCR beta cDNA libraries carried unique molecular identifiers. TCRdb redid the calling of the PCR reads with MiXCR, one entry per CDR3 protein. The data contain hundreds of thousands of distinct CDR3 sequences, 53% of them singletons. General study results and limits: Patients used several TRBV segments, including TRBV5-6, TRBV5-1 and TRBV20-1, more often than controls.

Sequenced input: blood. The source of these receptors is a girl between 10 and 17 years old with multiple sclerosis.

V and J are TRBV5-1 and TRBJ2-7, with TRBD2 identical over 8 bases. The CDR3 has 15 residues. The junction had 13 bases not matched to a gene; V was cut back by 4 bases and J by 7 bases. Germline V gives CDR1 SGHRS, CDR2 YFSETQ. The CDR3 loop is CASSLSGRTSNEQYF. The CDR3 bases are TGCGCCAGCAGCCTGAGCGGGAGAACTTCCAATGAGCAGTACTTC.

This clonotype came up once. V and J are TRBV2 and TRBJ2-2, with D maybe TRBD1 (5 bases). With 6 bases removed from V and 6 bases from J, the gap between germline ends came to 17 bases. Germline V gene lookup returns CDR1 SNHLY and CDR2 FYNNEI. This CDR3 is 15 amino acids long. For the CDR3, the DNA is TGTGCCAGCAGAGGAACCCAGGGTTCCGCCGGGGAGCTGTTTTTT. Translation gives CASRGTQGSAGELFF.

This chain uses TRBV12-3 or TRBV12-4 with TRBJ2-7; 9 bases are a match to TRBD1. V lost 1 base and J lost 0; bases outside the gene matches: 7. The CDR3 has 17 amino acids. The CDR3 nucleotides are TGTGCCAGCAGTTTAGGGGACAGGGCCAGAAGCTCCTACGAGCAGTACTTC. It specifies CASSLGDRARSSYEQYF.

This clonotype was seen a handful of times. The J gene is TRBJ2-5, the V gene TRBV20-1; TRBD2 agrees at 10 bases. The CDR3 sequence is 16 residues long. The germline CDR1 and CDR2 sequences are DFQATT and SNEGSKA (reference sequence). J gave up 4 bases and V 3 bases, and 11 bases lay outside the gene matches. The CDR3 DNA reads TGCAGTGCTAGCAAAACTAGCGGGGACTCCAGAGAGACCCAGTACTTC. Its translation is CSASKTSGDSRETQYF.

The rearrangement uses TRBV20-1 and TRBJ2-3, with D possibly being TRBD1 (5 bases). CDR1 and CDR2 from the germline V gene are DFQATT and SNEGSKA (reference sequence). Trimming cost V 4 bases and J 4 bases, with 12 bases left between them. CDR3 size: 13 residues. In DNA, the CDR3 is TGCAGTGCTATGGACATCGCCCCAGATACGCAGTATTTT. Encoded protein: CSAMDIAPDTQYF.

The chain couples TRBV2 to TRBJ2-1; D gene uncertain. The CDR3 runs to 13 residues. The V end was cut by 7 bases, the J end by 0 bases, with 7 bases between. Germline lookup yields CDR1 SNHLY and CDR2 FYNNEI. The CDR3 loop is CASMSSSYNEQFF. CDR3 sequence (DNA): TGTGCCAGCATGTCTAGCTCCTACAATGAGCAGTTCTTC.

The chain recombines TRBV24-1 with TRBJ2-1; the D gene is possibly TRBD2 (5 bases). Germline V gene lookup returns CDR1 KGHDR and CDR2 SFDVKD. Trimming took off 7 bases at V and 3 bases at J, with 6 bases between the two ends. The CDR3 length is 12 residues. The CDR3 bases are TGTGCCACCAGCGGGAACTACAATGAGCAGTTCTTC. It specifies CATSGNYNEQFF.

This clonotype was counted a single time. J is TRBJ2-2 and V is TRBV10-3; D gene unclear. The CDR3 runs 14 residues. Germline V gene data show CDR1 as ENHRY and CDR2 as SYGVKD. Trimming removed 6 bases from V and 0 bases from J, with 8 bases in between. Written as DNA, the CDR3 is TGTGCCATCAGCGGTCTGGCGAACACCGGGGAGCTGTTTTTT. Translating it yields CAISGLANTGELFF.

The V call is TRBV7-2, the J call TRBJ2-5; TRBD1 matches at 7 bases. V lost 1 base, J lost 5 bases, and 16 bases stayed unmatched. Germline V gives CDR1 SGHTA, CDR2 FQGNSA. The CDR3 has 18 amino acids. The CDR3: CASSLGLGRDRAWETQYF. The CDR3 DNA follows: TGTGCCAGCAGCTTAGGTCTAGGACGTGACAGGGCGTGGGAGACCCAGTACTTC.

This rearrangement joins TRBV18 to TRBJ2-5; 7 bases agree with TRBD2. V lost 5 bases and J lost 1; bases outside the gene matches: 4. This CDR3 comprises 14 residues. Germline-derived CDR1 and CDR2 are KGHSH and LQKENI. The CDR3 DNA is TGTGCCAGCTCAAGTGAGCGGGGCCAAGAGACCCAGTACTTC. Its protein is CASSSERGQETQYF.

This clonotype was picked up a small number of times. This chain uses TRBV28 with TRBJ1-5; TRBD1 matches 9 bases. Germline assignment: CDR1 MDHEN and CDR2 SYDVKM. The ends lost 3 bases at V and 4 bases at J; junction bases unmatched: 4. There are 15 residues in the CDR3. CDR3 coding DNA: TGTGCCAGCAGTTTGGGACAGGGTAGGAATCAGCCCCAGCATTTT. Translating it yields CASSLGQGRNQPQHF.

CDR3 in amino acids: CASRTFLHSRSGANVLTF. In DNA form, the CDR3 reads TGTGCCAGCAGAACCTTTCTTCACAGTCGGTCTGGGGCCAACGTCCTGACTTTC. The V call is TRBV7-8, the J call TRBJ2-6; D gene uncertain. The length of the CDR3 is 18 residues. V shed 6 bases and J shed 1 base, with 19 bases lying between them. The germline V gene has CDR1 SGHVS and CDR2 FQNEAQ.

This rearrangement joins TRBV5-1 to TRBJ2-1, with 10 bases lining up with TRBD2. Germline loops: CDR1 SGHRS, CDR2 YFSETQ. V lost 0 bases and J lost 2; bases outside the gene matches: 2. This CDR3 spans 16 amino acids. The CDR3 nucleotides read TGCGCCAGCAGCTTGGAGCGGGGGGGCCCCTACAATGAGCAGTTCTTC. It encodes CASSLERGGPYNEQFF. Filled out from reference TRBV5-1 and TRBJ2-1, the complete variable domain reads KAGVTQTPRYLIKTRGQQVTLSCSPISGHRSVSWYQQTPGQGLQFLFEYFSETQRNKGNFPGRFSGRQFSNSRSEMNVSTLELGDSALYLCASSLERGGPYNEQFFGPGTRLTVL.

The chain employs TRBV6-6 and TRBJ2-4; D is tentatively TRBD1 or TRBD2 (5 bases each). V lost 7 bases and J 0 bases, leaving 19 bases between the germline ends. This CDR3 has 17 residues. CDR1 and CDR2 from the germline V gene are MNHNY and SVGAGI (reference sequence). Here the CDR3 DNA reads TGTGCCAGCATTATGGGACGGAAACTCGGAGCCAAAAACATTCAGTACTTC. This gives the protein CASIMGRKLGAKNIQYF.

The chain combines TRBV4-1 with TRBJ1-1; D perhaps matches TRBD1 (6 bases). This CDR3 region has 22 residues. The germline V gene has CDR1 MGHRA and CDR2 YSYEKL. Trimming left V 4 bases short and J 1 base short, with 34 bases between. CDR3 residues: CASSPKLGGPTARTYRNTEAFF. CDR3 DNA sequence: TGCGCCAGCAGCCCAAAGTTAGGGGGTCCTACTGCTCGAACTTACCGGAACACTGAAGCTTTCTTT.

The V call is TRBV12-3 or TRBV12-4, the J call TRBJ1-2; D may be TRBD1 (5 bases). The V end was cut by 1 base, the J end by 12 bases, with 9 bases between. This CDR3 has 11 residues. CDR3 nucleotide sequence: TGTGCCAGCAGTTTAGGCCGGGGGGACACCTTC. Encoded protein: CASSLGRGDTF.

This clonotype was detected ten times or more. The rearrangement uses TRBV20-1 and TRBJ2-7; 7 bases line up with TRBD1. After removal of 4 bases from V and 0 bases from J, the junction contained 3 bases not matched to a gene. CDR1 is DFQATT, CDR2 SNEGSKA, per germline (reference sequence). The CDR3 totals 13 residues. The CDR3 is CSATGTVSYEQYF. The CDR3 coding sequence is TGCAGTGCTACGGGGACAGTCTCCTACGAGCAGTACTTC.

The CDR3 nucleotides read TGTGCCAGCAGGCTACAGGGGTGGACTGAAGCTTTCTTT. It encodes CASRLQGWTEAFF. The chain has TRBV6-1 and TRBJ1-1, with TRBD1 identical over 7 bases. The CDR3 is 13 residues long. From germline, CDR1 is MNHNS and CDR2 SASEGT. The ends lost 6 bases at V and 5 bases at J; junction bases unmatched: 6.

The V call is TRBV7-3, the J call TRBJ2-2, with 10 bases matching TRBD1. V dropped 5 bases and J dropped 5; count of bases not matched to a gene: 8. CDR3 size: 16 residues. Germline CDR1 and CDR2: SGHTA and FQGTGA. The CDR3 nucleotides are TGTGCCAGCAGCCCGATCGGGACAGGGGATACCGGGGAGCTGTTTTTT. It encodes CASSPIGTGDTGELFF.